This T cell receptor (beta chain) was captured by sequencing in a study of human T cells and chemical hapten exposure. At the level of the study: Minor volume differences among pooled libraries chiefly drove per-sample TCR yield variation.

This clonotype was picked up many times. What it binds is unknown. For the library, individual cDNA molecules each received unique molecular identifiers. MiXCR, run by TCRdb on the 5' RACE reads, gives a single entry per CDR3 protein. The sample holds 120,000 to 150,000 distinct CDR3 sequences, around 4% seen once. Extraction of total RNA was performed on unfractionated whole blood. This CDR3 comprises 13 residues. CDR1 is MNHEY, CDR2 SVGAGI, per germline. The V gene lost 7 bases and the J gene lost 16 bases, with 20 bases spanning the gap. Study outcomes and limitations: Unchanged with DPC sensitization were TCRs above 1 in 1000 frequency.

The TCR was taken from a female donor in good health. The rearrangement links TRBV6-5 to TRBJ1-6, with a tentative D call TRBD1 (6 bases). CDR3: CASTETWGGALHF. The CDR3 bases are TGTGCCAGCACCGAGACTTGGGGGGGGGCTCTCCACTTT.